The present T cell receptor beta chain was sequenced within a study of blood T cells in healthy people across ages. Study summary: Template-switching capture recovered about one barcoded beta molecule per two T cells.

This clonotype has at least ten counts. The CDR3 sequence is 13 residues long. CDR1 is SQVTM, CDR2 ANQGSEA, per germline. V lost 4 bases and J lost 0, with 6 bases in between. The second PCR ran about 6 to 11 cycles with a sample-barcoded 5' primer and J-beta primers. Each of the cDNA molecules was tagged by a template-switch adaptor with 12 random nucleotides. TCRdb re-derived calls from the 5' RACE reads in MiXCR, one entry per CDR3 protein. This sample has more than 900,000 distinct CDR3 sequences, with 20% to 25% found just once. These same records also appear under a second study, on T cells of mothers and their children. That source notes: The TCR beta CDR3 read count exceeded 9.5 million for each mother and was a few million for each child.

This chain joins TRBV29-1 and TRBJ2-2; D not resolved. The source of this sequence is a girl aged 2-9 years in good health. The sequencing sample was made of blood. CDR3 in DNA: TGCAGCGTTGGACTGGCGAACACCGGGGAGCTGTTTTTT. The encoded protein is CSVGLANTGELFF.